This T cell receptor (beta chain) was captured in a study of T cells after yellow fever vaccination. Findings and caveats of the study: CD4 and CD8 compartments shared a small share of clonotypes. The booster saw the reappearance of most primary-vaccination clones (roughly 96% CD4, roughly 87% CD8).

V shed 0 bases and J shed 6 bases, with 20 bases lying between them. The CDR3 totals 17 residues. The V gene's germline CDR1 is MNHEY and CDR2 SMNVEV (reference sequence). TCRdb analysed the 5' RACE reads with MiXCR anew, one entry per CDR3 protein. The sample holds approximately 90,000 distinct CDR3 sequences, about 14% seen once. The gene calls are TRBV27 and TRBJ2-5, with D maybe TRBD2 (6 bases). The source material was CD8+ T cells not binding an NS4B(214-222) dextramer, sorted from PBMCs, sampled approximately 22 days after the first yellow fever vaccination. This sequence was found in a man aged 18-30 years who received the YFV17D yellow fever vaccine. CDR3 region: CASSLSAASAGSKTQYF. CDR3 coding DNA: TGTGCCAGCAGTTTATCGGCAGCCTCAGCGGGCTCAAAGACCCAGTACTTC.